The 8 T cell receptor beta chains below come from one sample, sequenced in a study of blood T cell repertoires in COVID-19. This table comes from immunoSEQ multiplex PCR, and its TCRdb copy is limited to in-frame clones, with some not included. The data show 210,000 or so clones, about 80% seen once. Sequences were obtained from PBMCs or T cells enriched from blood (not recorded which). The receptors originated from a man aged 55-75 years who had recovered from COVID-19.

The V call is TRBV6-5, the J call TRBJ2-7, with 7 bases identical to TRBD1. V lost 6 bases and J lost 2; bases outside the gene matches: 10. Per germline, CDR1 MNHEY and CDR2 SVGAGI. The CDR3 covers 15 residues. The CDR3 sequence is CASSPYRDRAYEQYF. The CDR3 coding sequence is TGTGCCAGCAGCCCGTACCGGGACAGAGCCTACGAGCAGTACTTC.

In DNA form, the CDR3 reads TGTGCCAGTAAGGTTCAGGGGTCTAACTATGGCTACACCTTC. Translation: CASKVQGSNYGYTF. The chain has TRBV19 and TRBJ1-2; maybe TRBD1 (6 bases). The CDR3 spans 14 residues. CDR1 and CDR2 from the germline V gene are LNHDA and SQIVND (reference sequence). V was trimmed by 7 bases and J by 0 bases, leaving 12 bases between them.

The gene calls are TRBV9 and TRBJ1-1; D uncertain. This CDR3 spans 15 amino acids. Germline CDR1 reads SGDLS; CDR2 reads YYNGEE. The ends were cut back, 4 bases at V and 5 bases at J, with 18 bases in the middle. Written as DNA, the CDR3 is TGTGCCAGCAGCCAGACCGACTACAGTACTACTGAAGCTTTCTTT. Protein: CASSQTDYSTTEAFF.

V is TRBV7-9 and J is TRBJ2-5, with 9 bases lining up with TRBD1. J lost 2 bases, V lost 2 bases, and 3 bases had no gene match. This CDR3 has 15 residues. Germline assignment: CDR1 SEHNR and CDR2 FQNEAQ (reference sequence). The CDR3 sequence: CASSLHGQGQETQYF. The CDR3 DNA is TGTGCCAGCAGCTTACACGGACAGGGGCAAGAGACCCAGTACTTC.

The chain has TRBV5-8 and TRBJ1-5, with D unclear. Per germline, CDR1 SGHTS and CDR2 YDEGEE. Trimming took off 4 bases at V and 3 bases at J, with 5 bases between the two ends. The CDR3 has 12 amino acids. CDR3 amino acids: CASSQFNQPQHF. CDR3 bases: TGTGCCAGCAGCCAGTTCAATCAGCCCCAGCATTTT.

Notes on this clone: This specimen includes other DNA sequences encoding the same CDR3. The J gene is TRBJ1-1, the V gene TRBV27, with D possibly TRBD1 on 6 matching bases. The germline gives CDR1 MNHEY, CDR2 SMNVEV (reference sequence). CDR3 length: 15 amino acids. V was trimmed by 3 bases and J by 1 base, leaving 12 bases between them. The CDR3 spells CASSLGNRANTEAFF. DNA of the CDR3: TGTGCCAGCAGTTTGGGAAACAGGGCGAACACTGAAGCTTTCTTT.

V and J are TRBV14 and TRBJ1-2, with D perhaps TRBD1 (6 bases). CDR1 is SGHDN and CDR2 is FVKESK in the germline V gene. There are 17 residues in the CDR3. V was clipped by 5 bases and J by 5 bases, with 24 bases between them. The chain's CDR3 is CASSTRGRGRNWYGYTF. The CDR3 DNA is TGTGCCAGCAGCACTAGGGGGAGGGGACGGAATTGGTATGGCTACACCTTC.

This clone was seen only a few times. The chain links TRBV19 to TRBJ2-3; D perhaps matches TRBD2 (6 bases). This CDR3 is 12 amino acids long. V shed 6 bases and J shed 9 bases, with 13 bases lying between them. Germline assignment: CDR1 LNHDA and CDR2 SQIVND (reference sequence). In DNA, the CDR3 is TGTGCCAGTAGCCCCCCCGCGGGGACGCAGTATTTT. This translates into CASSPPAGTQYF.